Listed below are T cell receptor beta chains from one sample, sequenced in a study of T-cell memory formation after mild COVID-19. TCRdb independently ran MiXCR on the 5' RACE reads; one entry per CDR3 protein. The sample yields under 450,000 distinct CDR3 sequences, less than 25% seen once. The sample taken for sequencing was PBMCs or a T cell subset sorted from them (not recorded which). The receptors were sampled from an adult woman who had mild COVID-19 (a few samples of this study predate the infection). Cell type and time point are not known. Each CDR3 is given with its conserved first and last residue. Fields, in order: clone size, J gene, D gene, V gene, CDR3 protein, CDR3 DNA. The D gene is left open where the match is weak. Where a row states a size, it is once, few, many or the class of an expanded clone; other rows omit it.

clone_size: few
j_call: TRBJ2-3
d_call: TRBD2
v_call: TRBV6-2/TRBV6-3
cdr3_aa: CASKTASLAGGPRGSTDTQYF
cdr3_nt: TGTGCCAGCAAGACAGCAAGCCTAGCGGGAGGGCCGCGAGGGAGCACAGATACGCAGTATTTT

clone_size: NA
j_call: TRBJ1-1
d_call: NA
v_call: TRBV12-3/TRBV12-4
cdr3_aa: CASSFEVPGAEAFF
cdr3_nt: TGTGCCAGCAGTTTTGAGGTACCGGGGGCTGAAGCTTTCTTT

clone_size: NA
j_call: TRBJ1-1
d_call: NA
v_call: TRBV5-1
cdr3_aa: CASSAPLNTEAFF
cdr3_nt: TGCGCCAGCAGCGCGCCTTTGAACACTGAAGCTTTCTTT

clone_size: many
j_call: TRBJ2-2
d_call: NA
v_call: TRBV7-3
cdr3_aa: CASSLAGANTGELFF
cdr3_nt: TGTGCCAGCAGCTTGGCAGGGGCGAACACCGGGGAGCTGTTTTTT

clone_size: few
j_call: TRBJ2-3
d_call: TRBD2
v_call: TRBV20-1
cdr3_aa: CSATPGGAHGTQYF
cdr3_nt: TGCAGTGCTACCCCCGGGGGGGCCCATGGTACGCAGTATTTT

clone_size: NA
j_call: TRBJ2-5
d_call: NA
v_call: TRBV20-1
cdr3_aa: CSAIGTRQETQYF
cdr3_nt: TGCAGTGCCATCGGGACACGCCAAGAGACCCAGTACTTC

clone_size: NA
j_call: TRBJ2-2
d_call: NA
v_call: TRBV19
cdr3_aa: CASNPGGGELFF
cdr3_nt: TGTGCCAGTAACCCGGGCGGCGGGGAGCTGTTTTTT

clone_size: NA
j_call: TRBJ2-1
d_call: NA
v_call: TRBV7-2
cdr3_aa: CASSFDLAGNEQFF
cdr3_nt: TGTGCCAGCAGCTTTGATCTGGCTGGGAATGAGCAGTTCTTC

clone_size: NA
j_call: TRBJ2-3
d_call: NA
v_call: TRBV6-5
cdr3_aa: CASSFSELADTQYF
cdr3_nt: TGTGCCAGCAGTTTCTCGGAACTTGCCGATACGCAGTATTTT

clone_size: NA
j_call: TRBJ2-7
d_call: NA
v_call: TRBV5-1
cdr3_aa: CASSPDVVSYEQYF
cdr3_nt: TGCGCCAGCAGCCCGGACGTCGTGTCCTACGAGCAGTACTTC

clone_size: NA
j_call: TRBJ1-2
d_call: TRBD1
v_call: TRBV5-1
cdr3_aa: CASSFGTGVYGYTF
cdr3_nt: TGCGCCAGCAGCTTTGGAACAGGGGTGTATGGCTACACCTTC

clone_size: NA
j_call: TRBJ2-7
d_call: NA
v_call: TRBV9
cdr3_aa: CASTRSASNTAFYEQYF
cdr3_nt: TGTGCCAGCACCCGGAGCGCCTCCAACACTGCCTTCTACGAGCAGTACTTC

clone_size: few
j_call: TRBJ2-7
d_call: TRBD1
v_call: TRBV7-9
cdr3_aa: CASNDRGPLYEQYF
cdr3_nt: TGTGCCAGCAACGACAGGGGACCCCTCTACGAGCAGTACTTC

clone_size: few
j_call: TRBJ1-1
d_call: NA
v_call: TRBV18
cdr3_aa: CASSPSRGFEAFF
cdr3_nt: TGTGCCAGCTCACCATCGAGAGGGTTCGAAGCTTTCTTT

clone_size: NA
j_call: TRBJ1-1
d_call: NA
v_call: TRBV29-1
cdr3_aa: CSASAYRLNTEAFF
cdr3_nt: TGCAGCGCTAGCGCTTATAGACTGAACACTGAAGCTTTCTTT

clone_size: NA
j_call: TRBJ2-1
d_call: TRBD1
v_call: TRBV20-1
cdr3_aa: CNAPGGEQFF
cdr3_nt: TGCAATGCGCCAGGGGGTGAGCAGTTCTTC

clone_size: NA
j_call: TRBJ1-5
d_call: TRBD1
v_call: TRBV24-1
cdr3_aa: CATSDRTGLNQPQHF
cdr3_nt: TGTGCCACCAGTGATCGGACAGGGCTTAATCAGCCCCAGCATTTT

clone_size: NA
j_call: TRBJ2-5
d_call: TRBD2
v_call: TRBV7-2
cdr3_aa: CASSSTSGRAKIQETQYF
cdr3_nt: TGTGCCAGCAGCTCGACTAGCGGGAGGGCCAAGATACAAGAGACCCAGTACTTC

clone_size: NA
j_call: TRBJ2-7
d_call: NA
v_call: TRBV20-1
cdr3_aa: CSARDLWVSEGSYEQYF
cdr3_nt: TGCAGTGCTAGAGATCTTTGGGTTAGCGAGGGATCCTACGAGCAGTACTTC

clone_size: few
j_call: TRBJ2-1
d_call: TRBD2
v_call: TRBV5-1
cdr3_aa: CASSNRLVRGGEQFF
cdr3_nt: TGCGCCAGCAGCAACAGGCTTGTTCGGGGGGGTGAGCAGTTCTTC

clone_size: NA
j_call: TRBJ1-4
d_call: TRBD1
v_call: TRBV28
cdr3_aa: CASSSPGTGRAKLFF
cdr3_nt: TGTGCCAGCAGTTCTCCCGGGACAGGGAGGGCAAAACTGTTTTTT

clone_size: few
j_call: TRBJ2-1
d_call: NA
v_call: TRBV3-1
cdr3_aa: CATSRRDSLYNEQFF
cdr3_nt: TGTGCCACCAGCCGGCGGGACTCGCTTTACAATGAGCAGTTCTTC

clone_size: NA
j_call: TRBJ2-3
d_call: TRBD1
v_call: TRBV12-3/TRBV12-4
cdr3_aa: CASSPGQGRDTQYF
cdr3_nt: TGTGCCAGCAGTCCGGGACAGGGTAGAGATACGCAGTATTTT

clone_size: NA
j_call: TRBJ1-2
d_call: TRBD1
v_call: TRBV10-3
cdr3_aa: CAISELAGGNYGYTF
cdr3_nt: TGTGCCATCAGTGAGTTGGCAGGGGGCAACTATGGCTACACCTTC

clone_size: NA
j_call: TRBJ2-1
d_call: NA
v_call: TRBV4-1
cdr3_aa: CASSQDVGRAGEQFF
cdr3_nt: TGCGCCAGCAGCCAAGATGTGGGCCGGGCGGGGGAGCAGTTCTTC

clone_size: few
j_call: TRBJ2-7
d_call: TRBD1
v_call: TRBV9
cdr3_aa: CASSAGTGMGFEQYF
cdr3_nt: TGTGCCAGCAGCGCTGGGACAGGGATGGGCTTCGAGCAGTACTTC

clone_size: NA
j_call: TRBJ2-1
d_call: NA
v_call: TRBV5-1
cdr3_aa: CASSEQGLLNNEQFF
cdr3_nt: TGCGCCAGCAGCGAACAGGGTTTGTTAAACAATGAGCAGTTCTTC

clone_size: few
j_call: TRBJ2-7
d_call: TRBD1
v_call: TRBV12-3/TRBV12-4
cdr3_aa: CASTYRDRVYEQYF
cdr3_nt: TGTGCCAGCACCTACCGGGACAGGGTGTACGAGCAGTACTTC

clone_size: few
j_call: TRBJ2-2
d_call: NA
v_call: TRBV5-1
cdr3_aa: CASSLVRQLGELFF
cdr3_nt: TGCGCCAGCAGCTTGGTGCGACAGCTCGGGGAGCTGTTTTTT

clone_size: few
j_call: TRBJ2-1
d_call: TRBD2
v_call: TRBV11-3
cdr3_aa: CASSLGAGLAHNEQFF
cdr3_nt: TGTGCCAGCAGCTTAGGTGCCGGACTAGCTCACAATGAGCAGTTCTTC

clone_size: NA
j_call: TRBJ2-4
d_call: TRBD1
v_call: TRBV2
cdr3_aa: CASSPGQVATKNIQYF
cdr3_nt: TGTGCCAGCAGCCCTGGACAGGTAGCCACCAAAAACATTCAGTACTTC

clone_size: few
j_call: TRBJ1-1
d_call: NA
v_call: TRBV5-1
cdr3_aa: CASSLNPRRSEAFF
cdr3_nt: TGCGCCAGCAGCTTGAACCCCCGAAGGAGTGAAGCTTTCTTT

clone_size: NA
j_call: TRBJ2-3
d_call: TRBD2
v_call: TRBV14
cdr3_aa: CASSQESVWRLAGYTDTQYF
cdr3_nt: TGTGCCAGCAGCCAAGAGTCGGTATGGCGGCTAGCGGGTTACACAGATACGCAGTATTTT